Below, 12 T cell receptor beta chains from the same sample are listed, as sequenced in a study of high-grade serous ovarian cancer treatment subgroups. The tumor samples were collected prior to definitive surgery or chemotherapy. Using immunoSEQ multiplex PCR, the repertoire was profiled, and TCRdb retains in-frame clones only, with some absent. This table has 30,000 to 40,000 clones, 70% to 80% appearing once. The sequenced sample was tumor tissue. The receptors originated from a human donor with high-grade serous ovarian cancer.

This clone came up once. This rearrangement joins TRBV27 to TRBJ1-2; 10 bases are a match to TRBD1. Germline V lookup: CDR1 MNHEY, CDR2 SMNVEV (reference sequence). The CDR3 consists of 13 residues. Losses at the gene ends were 5 bases for V and 7 bases for J; bases not matched to a gene: 4. The DNA of the CDR3 is TGTGCCAGCAGTCGACAGGGGGCGGCTGGCTACACCTTC. As protein: CASSRQGAAGYTF.

The J gene is TRBJ2-1, the V gene TRBV28; D not certain. With 1 base removed from V and 3 bases from J, the gap between germline ends came to 16 bases. CDR1 is MDHEN and CDR2 is SYDVKM in the germline V gene. This CDR3 contains 17 residues. The CDR3 sequence is CASSLSAPRTHYNEQFF. In DNA form, the CDR3 reads TGTGCCAGCAGTTTATCTGCTCCTCGGACCCACTACAATGAGCAGTTCTTC.

Worth noting for this clone: The same CDR3 arises from other DNA sequences in this sample as well. The chain combines TRBV4-3 with TRBJ2-7; 11 bases fit TRBD2. V trimming: 0 bases; J trimming: 0 bases; junction bases outside the gene matches: 4. Per germline, CDR1 LGHNA and CDR2 YSLEER. The CDR3 totals 17 residues. The CDR3 region is CASSQDQGTSGSYEQYF. Here the CDR3 DNA reads TGCGCCAGCAGCCAAGATCAAGGGACTAGCGGCTCCTACGAGCAGTACTTC.

V usage is TRBV6-6 and J usage is TRBJ1-5, with TRBD1 identical over 9 bases. Germline values: CDR1 MNHNY, CDR2 SVGAGI (reference sequence). This CDR3 has 15 amino acids. The ends lost 5 bases at V and 4 bases at J; junction bases unmatched: 6. CDR3 bases: TGTGCCAGCAGTACCGATGACAGGGGGAATCAGCCCCAGCATTTT. This sequence encodes CASSTDDRGNQPQHF.

This clone was found a few times. The V gene is TRBV28, the J gene TRBJ2-7; D is possibly TRBD1 (6 bases). The germline CDR1 and CDR2 sequences are MDHEN and SYDVKM. Trimming stripped 4 bases from V and 2 bases from J, with 9 bases between. The CDR3 has 13 amino acids. The CDR3 DNA follows: TGTGCCAGCAGTTCTAGGACAGCCTACGAGCAGTACTTC. The encoded protein is CASSSRTAYEQYF.

The chain recombines TRBV7-8 with TRBJ1-2; D perhaps matches TRBD1 (5 bases). Germline V gene data show CDR1 as SGHVS and CDR2 as FQNEAQ. CDR3 length: 14 amino acids. V lost 2 bases, J lost 4 bases, and 11 bases lay in between. The CDR3 region has the DNA TGTGCCAGCAGCTTAATAGACAGAAGCTATGGCTACACCTTC. Translating it yields CASSLIDRSYGYTF.

The gene calls are TRBV29-1 and TRBJ1-1, with TRBD1 identical over 9 bases. Unmatched junction bases numbered 13, after V lost 7 bases and J lost 4 bases. CDR1 is SQVTM and CDR2 is ANQGSEA in the germline V gene. The CDR3 is 15 residues long. The CDR3 spells CSAVDTGGTTTEAFF. Written as DNA, the CDR3 is TGCAGCGCCGTAGATACAGGGGGCACGACCACTGAAGCTTTCTTT.

The chain joins TRBV30 to TRBJ2-5, with a possible D match to TRBD1 (5 bases). The CDR3 spans 12 residues. The germline V and J ends were trimmed by 4 bases and 2 bases, with 8 bases remaining between them. CDR1 is GTSNPN, CDR2 SVGIG, per germline (reference sequence). The CDR3 coding sequence is TGTGCCTGGACGAACAGGCAAGAGACCCAGTACTTC. Translated, it gives CAWTNRQETQYF. The whole variable domain, filled in from reference TRBV30 and TRBJ2-5, reads SQTIHQWPATLVQPVGSPLSLECTVEGTSNPNLYWYRQAAGRGLQLLFYSVGIGQISSEVPQNLSASRPQDRQFILSSKKLLLSDSGFYLCAWTNRQETQYFGPGTRLLVL.

A single count supports this clone. The chain couples TRBV7-2 to TRBJ1-5; the D gene is possibly TRBD1 (5 bases). This CDR3 spans 14 amino acids. Germline lookup yields CDR1 SGHTA and CDR2 FQGNSA. Trimming removed 0 bases from V and 12 bases from J, with 15 bases in between. CDR3 bases: TGTGCCAGCAGCTTAGCGGCGGCCCCGAGGGGCCAGCATTTT. It yields the protein CASSLAAAPRGQHF.

This rearrangement joins TRBV6-5 to TRBJ1-4; 8 bases are shared with TRBD1. There are 15 residues in the CDR3. The germline CDR1 and CDR2 sequences are MNHEY and SVGAGI. The V segment lost 4 bases and the J segment 7 bases; nucleotides outside the gene matches: 8. The CDR3 sequence: CASSFDGTGREKLFF. The CDR3, as DNA: TGTGCCAGCAGTTTTGATGGGACAGGCCGTGAAAAACTGTTTTTT.

V and J are TRBV5-4 and TRBJ2-3, with 11 bases matching TRBD2. This CDR3 has 15 residues. The V gene end was trimmed by 1 base and the J gene end by 6 bases; junction bases not matched to a gene: 4. Germline V gene sequence: CDR1 SGHNT, CDR2 YYREEE (reference sequence). This chain's CDR3 is CASSLTSGSFDTQYF. CDR3 nucleotide sequence: TGTGCCAGCAGCTTGACTAGCGGGAGTTTCGATACGCAGTATTTT.

This sequence joins TRBV9 and TRBJ1-1; 7 bases are shared with TRBD1. V was clipped by 0 bases and J by 2 bases; unmatched bases: 4. There are 15 residues in the CDR3. The germline gives CDR1 SGDLS, CDR2 YYNGEE. The CDR3 bases are TGTGCCAGCAGCGTAGCCCAGGGGGATAACACTGAAGCTTTCTTT. Its translation: CASSVAQGDNTEAFF.